These 26 T cell receptor beta chains came from one sample sequenced in a study of cytomegalovirus exposure and HLA in healthy donors. TCRdb's copy holds only in-frame clones and misses some; the assay was immunoSEQ multiplex PCR. This sample has roughly 56,000 clones, with roughly 91% found just once. Source material: PBMCs. The receptors stem from a woman aged 25 to 39 in good health and CMV-seronegative.

V usage is TRBV29-1 and J usage is TRBJ2-1; 7 bases line up with TRBD2. Per the germline V gene, CDR1 is SQVTM and CDR2 is ANQGSEA. The V segment lost 4 bases and the J segment 7 bases; nucleotides outside the gene matches: 10. The CDR3 runs 14 residues. Here the CDR3 DNA reads TGCAGCGTTGCTATGGCGGGAGTCGGTAATGAGCAGTTCTTC. Protein product: CSVAMAGVGNEQFF.

This clone has a single count. The V and J genes are TRBV29-1 and TRBJ2-1; possible D gene TRBD2, 5 bases. Trimming left V 3 bases short and J 5 bases short, with 17 bases between. In germline, CDR1 is SQVTM, CDR2 ANQGSEA. The CDR3 is made up of 15 amino acids. In DNA, the CDR3 is TGCAGCGTTGACCGGAATTCGGGGTGGAACAATGAGCAGTTCTTC. It specifies CSVDRNSGWNNEQFF.

The V gene is TRBV29-1, the J gene TRBJ2-1; perhaps TRBD2 as D (6 bases). Germline CDR1 reads SQVTM; CDR2 reads ANQGSEA. CDR3 length: 15 amino acids. Trimming took off 2 bases at V and 7 bases at J, with 18 bases between the two ends. CDR3 amino acids: CSVENRREWRNEQFF. The CDR3 nucleotides read TGCAGCGTTGAAAACCGGAGGGAGTGGAGAAATGAGCAGTTCTTC.

The chain has TRBV7-9 and TRBJ2-3; D ambiguous. The CDR3 has 14 residues. The V end lost 1 base, the J end lost 4 bases, and 9 bases lay between the germline ends. CDR1 is SEHNR, CDR2 FQNEAQ, per germline (reference sequence). For the CDR3, the DNA is TGTGCCAGCAGCTTAGAGCTAGAGGCAGATACGCAGTATTTT. Residues: CASSLELEADTQYF.

V and J are TRBV6-6 and TRBJ2-3, with 10 bases lining up with TRBD1. Germline loops: CDR1 MNHNY, CDR2 SVGAGI (reference sequence). V lost 5 bases, J lost 7 bases, and 6 bases stayed unmatched. The CDR3 covers 14 residues. The chain's CDR3 is CASSRDRGLNTQYF. The CDR3 DNA is TGTGCCAGCAGTAGAGACAGGGGGCTAAATACGCAGTATTTT.

Concerning this clone: The same CDR3 also results from other DNA sequences found in this sample. The chain uses TRBV19 and TRBJ1-5; TRBD1 matches 9 bases. Germline V CDR1 and CDR2: LNHDA, SQIVND (reference sequence). J lost 7 bases, V lost 0 bases, and 13 bases had no gene match. The length of the CDR3 is 18 residues. The CDR3 DNA is TGTGCCAGTAGTATAGAATCGCTTTTTCGACAGGGGGTCCAGCCCCAGCATTTT. It codes for CASSIESLFRQGVQPQHF.

The J gene is TRBJ2-5, the V gene TRBV5-6; 7 positions match TRBD1. Germline CDR1 and CDR2: SGHDT and YYEEEE. The V gene end was trimmed by 1 base and the J gene end by 5 bases; junction bases not matched to a gene: 8. The CDR3 consists of 15 residues. In DNA form, the CDR3 reads TGTGCCAGCAGCTTGATTAACAGGGGTACGGAGACCCAGTACTTC. Translated, it gives CASSLINRGTETQYF.

V gene TRBV27 combines with J gene TRBJ2-7; D unclear. Trimming cost V 2 bases and J 2 bases, with 13 bases left between them. Germline assignment: CDR1 MNHEY and CDR2 SMNVEV (reference sequence). The length of the CDR3 is 15 residues. DNA of the CDR3: TGTGCCAGCAGTTTAGGCTCGATCTTCACCTACGAGCAGTACTTC. Its protein is CASSLGSIFTYEQYF.

The chain links TRBV2 to TRBJ1-5, with 8 bases matching TRBD1. Germline V gene sequence: CDR1 SNHLY, CDR2 FYNNEI. V gave up 4 bases and J gave up 0 bases; unmatched junction bases: 5. The CDR3 is 16 amino acids. Here the CDR3 DNA reads TGTGCCAGCAGTGCCCGGACAGGGAATAGCAATCAGCCCCAGCATTTT. Protein product: CASSARTGNSNQPQHF. The variable domain in full, with the rest retrieved from reference TRBV2 and TRBJ1-5, is EPEVTQTPSHQVTQMGQEVILRCVPISNHLYFYWYRQILGQKVEFLVSFYNNEISEKSEIFDDQFSVERPDGSNFTLKIRSTKLEDSAMYFCASSARTGNSNQPQHFGDGTRLSIL.

This clone is a singleton in its sample. The chain is built from TRBV5-1 and TRBJ2-5; 14 bases match TRBD2. V lost 3 bases and J lost 5; bases outside the gene matches: 12. CDR1 is SGHRS, CDR2 YFSETQ, per germline. There are 18 residues in the CDR3. CDR3 sequence reads: CASSSGLAGGSRRETQYF. The CDR3 region has the DNA TGCGCCAGCAGCTCTGGACTAGCGGGAGGCTCCAGGCGGGAGACCCAGTACTTC.

This clone occurred once. The chain employs TRBV7-9 and TRBJ2-5; 8 nucleotides line up with TRBD1. With V trimmed by 1 base and J by 5 bases, 6 bases remained unmatched. CDR1 is SEHNR and CDR2 is FQNEAQ in the germline V gene (reference sequence). The CDR3 length is 15 residues. The CDR3, as DNA: TGTGCCAGCAGCTTAGGGCAGGGGGCCCGGGAGACCCAGTACTTC. This sequence encodes CASSLGQGARETQYF.

The rearrangement links TRBV14 to TRBJ2-5; D ambiguous. V lost 2 bases to trimming and J lost 3 bases, with 7 bases between them. Germline assignment: CDR1 SGHDN and CDR2 FVKESK. The CDR3 contains 13 residues. The CDR3 sequence is CASSQFPKETQYF. The CDR3 DNA reads TGTGCCAGCAGCCAATTCCCTAAAGAGACCCAGTACTTC.

The V gene is TRBV28, the J gene TRBJ1-2; 9 positions agree with TRBD1. This CDR3 spans 13 amino acids. The germline V gene has CDR1 MDHEN and CDR2 SYDVKM. Trimming removed 5 bases from V and 4 bases from J; junction bases left unmatched: 2. The CDR3 nucleotides read TGTGCCAGCAGTATGACAGGGGGCTATGGCTACACCTTC. Translating gives CASSMTGGYGYTF.

This clone was picked up a small number of times. The chain couples TRBV7-9 to TRBJ2-7; D may be TRBD2 (5 bases). Germline V CDR1 and CDR2: SEHNR, FQNEAQ (reference sequence). V shed 5 bases and J shed 5 bases, with 10 bases lying between them. This CDR3 has 12 amino acids. The chain's CDR3 is CASSTDWNEQYF. For the CDR3, the DNA is TGTGCCAGCAGCACGGACTGGAACGAGCAGTACTTC.

The chain recombines TRBV21-1 with TRBJ1-2; the DNA was not used to check the table's D call, TRBD1. TRBV21-1 is recorded as a pseudogene. This CDR3 spans 15 amino acids. This chain's CDR3 is CASSKIDRTYYGYTF. In nucleotides, the CDR3 is TGTGCCAGCAGCAAAATCGACAGGACCTACTATGGCTACACCTTC.

This CDR3 reads CASSDGENTEAFF. Here the CDR3 DNA reads TGTGCCAGCAGTGACGGAGAGAACACTGAAGCTTTCTTT. The chain has TRBV6-4 and TRBJ1-1; D gene unclear. Trimming cost V 2 bases and J 1 base, with 5 bases left between them. This CDR3 has 13 residues. Germline-derived CDR1 and CDR2 are MRHNA and SNTAGT.

This clone is a singleton in its sample. The J gene is TRBJ2-7, the V gene TRBV27; TRBD2 matches 7 bases. The germline gives CDR1 MNHEY, CDR2 SMNVEV (reference sequence). This CDR3 has 18 residues. After removal of 0 bases from V and 1 base from J, the junction contained 12 bases not matched to a gene. CDR3 sequence (DNA): TGTGCCAGCAGTTTATCGTCTTACGCGGGAGAGGGGTCCTACGAGCAGTACTTC. It is translated as CASSLSSYAGEGSYEQYF.

This rearrangement joins TRBV5-1 to TRBJ2-1; TRBD1 agrees at 10 bases. The CDR3 is made up of 15 amino acids. The J segment lost 2 bases and the V segment lost 7 bases, leaving 6 bases of the junction unmatched. The V gene's germline CDR1 is SGHRS and CDR2 YFSETQ. The CDR3 sequence is CASGSGTGAYNEQFF. In DNA, the CDR3 is TGCGCCAGCGGATCCGGGACAGGGGCCTACAATGAGCAGTTCTTC.

V gene TRBV4-3 combines with J gene TRBJ2-2; 12 bases match TRBD2. This CDR3 is built from 16 residues. Germline-derived CDR1 and CDR2 are LGHNA and YSLEER. Trimming removed 0 bases from V and 8 bases from J; junction bases left unmatched: 4. The CDR3 sequence is CASSQELLAGGGELFF. CDR3 bases: TGCGCCAGCAGCCAAGAGCTGCTAGCGGGAGGGGGGGAGCTGTTTTTT.

The chain couples TRBV6-5 to TRBJ2-3; a weak D match, TRBD1 (5 bases). The CDR3 covers 14 residues. V was clipped by 0 bases and J by 1 base, with 5 bases between them. CDR1 and CDR2 from the germline V gene are MNHEY and SVGAGI. The CDR3 is CASSYSGGTDTQYF. The CDR3 nucleotides read TGTGCCAGCAGTTACTCAGGGGGCACAGATACGCAGTATTTT.

CDR3 DNA: TGTGCCAGCAGCGGACTTCCCGGTAACAATGAGCAGTTCTTC. This sequence encodes CASSGLPGNNEQFF. This chain connects TRBV7-8 to TRBJ2-1; D is possibly TRBD2 (5 bases). This CDR3 is built from 14 residues. V lost 5 bases and J lost 5, with 13 bases in between. From germline, CDR1 is SGHVS and CDR2 FQNEAQ.

The chain joins TRBV11-2 to TRBJ2-1; 12 bases align to TRBD2. V lost 5 bases to trimming and J lost 6 bases; unmatched junction nucleotides: 11. The germline V gene encodes CDR1 SGHAT and CDR2 FQNNGV. This CDR3 region has 17 residues. The DNA of the CDR3 is TGTGCCAGCAGCCAACTAGTGGGACTAGCGGGCCCCAATGAGCAGTTCTTC. It codes for CASSQLVGLAGPNEQFF.

The chain is built from TRBV7-3 and TRBJ2-7, with 7 bases that match TRBD1. The germline CDR1 and CDR2 sequences are SGHTA and FQGTGA. Trimming took 5 bases from V and 1 from J; bases not matched to a gene: 8. CDR3 length equals 15 residues. This CDR3 reads CASSAQQGLSYEQYF. The CDR3 DNA reads as TGTGCCAGCAGCGCCCAACAGGGGCTTTCCTACGAGCAGTACTTC.

The V call is TRBV5-8, the J call TRBJ2-1; 8 bases agree with TRBD2. The CDR3 sequence is 13 residues long. CDR1 is SGHTS and CDR2 is YDEGEE in the germline V gene. Unmatched junction bases numbered 5, after V lost 4 bases and J lost 8 bases. The CDR3 loop reads CASSRLLADEQFF. The DNA of the CDR3 is TGTGCCAGCAGCCGTCTACTAGCGGATGAGCAGTTCTTC.

This CDR3 is CASSSLGREAHNEQFF. The CDR3 bases are TGCGCCAGCAGCTCTCTCGGGCGGGAGGCCCACAATGAGCAGTTCTTC. This chain links TRBV5-1 with TRBJ2-1; 8 bases match TRBD2. The CDR3 length is 16 residues. V dropped 3 bases and J dropped 5; count of bases not matched to a gene: 10. Germline V gene lookup returns CDR1 SGHRS and CDR2 YFSETQ.

The chain combines TRBV28 with TRBJ1-4; 8 nucleotides line up with TRBD1. Losses at the gene ends were 4 bases for V and 7 bases for J; bases not matched to a gene: 8. CDR3 length: 15 residues. Per germline, CDR1 MDHEN and CDR2 SYDVKM. CDR3 nucleotide sequence: TGTGCCAGCAGTTATCCGGGACAGGCGGGTGAAAAACTGTTTTTT. This codes for CASSYPGQAGEKLFF.